This T cell receptor beta chain was recovered during a study of T cells in Graves' hyperthyroidism and ophthalmopathy. Findings and limits, study-wide: Blood samples included most of the expanded thyroid clonotypes exceeding 0.001.

This clonotype was counted many times. What it recognizes is unknown. Deletions cut 3 bases from V and 2 bases from J, with 7 bases between. Germline V gene data show CDR1 as KGHSH and CDR2 as LQKENI. This CDR3 region has 13 residues. TCR beta CDR3 sequences were amplified from RNA transcripts. Primed by the HTBI set, a first-round RT-PCR was run on the TCR CDR3. A single record per CDR3 protein comes from TCRdb applying MiXCR to the multiplex PCR reads. This table has fewer than 500,000 distinct CDR3 sequences, less than 15% appearing once. The chain couples TRBV18 to TRBJ1-1, with D unresolved. Sequencing was carried out using blood. The receptor's source is a man younger than 40 with Graves' hyperthyroidism that later progressed to Graves' ophthalmopathy. The CDR3 protein is CASSPGDNTEAFF. The CDR3 nucleotides read TGTGCCAGCTCACCGGGAGACAACACTGAAGCTTTCTTT.